Listed below are T cell receptor beta chains from one sample, sequenced in a study of blood T cell repertoires in COVID-19. Produced via immunoSEQ multiplex PCR; TCRdb's table is partial and in-frame only. The data hold about 240,000 clones, with approximately 86% observed a single time. The sequenced material came from PBMCs or T cells enriched from blood (not recorded which). The origin of the receptors is a woman younger than 45 with acute COVID-19. Each CDR3 is given without its conserved first and last residue. The order of the fields is V gene, D gene, J gene, CDR3 protein. D genes are given only for firm matches.

V: TRBV10-1
D: NA
J: TRBJ1-1
CDR3: ASRGATNTEAF

V: TRBV2
D: NA
J: TRBJ2-1
CDR3: ASSRTGRFSYNEQF

V: TRBV11-2
D: TRBD2
J: TRBJ2-1
CDR3: ASSLGLAGNSYNEQF

V: TRBV28
D: NA
J: TRBJ1-1
CDR3: ASSFWTVTNTEAF

V: TRBV5-6
D: NA
J: TRBJ1-6
CDR3: ASSYRLGQNYNSPLH

V: TRBV9
D: TRBD1
J: TRBJ2-2
CDR3: ASSVLETGENTGELF

V: TRBV6-6
D: NA
J: TRBJ1-6
CDR3: ASSYGTGLNSPLH

V: TRBV4-1
D: TRBD1
J: TRBJ1-1
CDR3: ASSRRDRTQLMNTEAF

V: TRBV5-1
D: NA
J: TRBJ1-1
CDR3: ASSRDTMNTEAF

V: TRBV4-1
D: NA
J: TRBJ2-7
CDR3: ASSQIWGGGTDYEQY

V: TRBV7-9
D: NA
J: TRBJ2-7
CDR3: ASSLDGGIEQY

V: TRBV6-5
D: TRBD1
J: TRBJ2-7
CDR3: ASSPTGTGLYEQY

V: TRBV13
D: NA
J: TRBJ2-2
CDR3: ASSLGRPGELF

V: TRBV3-1/TRBV3-2
D: NA
J: TRBJ2-3
CDR3: ASSSQRASTDTQY

V: TRBV2
D: NA
J: TRBJ1-2
CDR3: ASRETTTTYGYT

V: TRBV5-1
D: TRBD1
J: TRBJ2-2
CDR3: ASSSGTGNTGELF

V: TRBV30
D: NA
J: TRBJ1-5
CDR3: AWSLQGPLNQPQH

V: TRBV11-2
D: NA
J: TRBJ2-7
CDR3: ASTLYPSITKGTTYEQY

V: TRBV7-6
D: NA
J: TRBJ2-3
CDR3: ASSLGQGGGSTDTQY

V: TRBV6-5
D: NA
J: TRBJ1-5
CDR3: ASSYTGFNQPQH

V: TRBV9
D: NA
J: TRBJ2-1
CDR3: ASKDPRKGDNEQF

V: TRBV4-2
D: NA
J: TRBJ2-7
CDR3: ASSQGDSGEQY

V: TRBV30
D: NA
J: TRBJ1-4
CDR3: AWSVQGRGKLF

V: TRBV19
D: NA
J: TRBJ2-2
CDR3: ASSISQGSGELF

V: TRBV5-1
D: NA
J: TRBJ1-2
CDR3: ASMGGTIGGYT

V: TRBV25-1
D: TRBD1
J: TRBJ2-1
CDR3: ASSEGTASFNEQF

V: TRBV27
D: TRBD1
J: TRBJ1-2
CDR3: ASSRETGAWPYGYT

V: TRBV11-2
D: NA
J: TRBJ1-5
CDR3: ASSLGEDQPQH

V: TRBV4-1
D: NA
J: TRBJ2-7
CDR3: ASSQVFLQETYEQY

V: TRBV10-3
D: TRBD1
J: TRBJ2-7
CDR3: AISKSRDSAYEQY

V: TRBV2
D: NA
J: TRBJ2-5
CDR3: ASSGATSFETQY

V: TRBV19
D: NA
J: TRBJ1-5
CDR3: ASSMDRFNQPQH

V: TRBV5-4
D: TRBD1
J: TRBJ1-1
CDR3: ASSLLTGELNTEAF

V: TRBV6-5
D: NA
J: TRBJ1-6
CDR3: ASRRNNSPLH

V: TRBV6-2/TRBV6-3
D: NA
J: TRBJ1-6
CDR3: ASSYRTVDNSPLH

V: TRBV7-9
D: TRBD1
J: TRBJ1-4
CDR3: ASSLGGTGTANEKLF

V: TRBV10-3
D: TRBD1
J: TRBJ2-7
CDR3: AISDPQGISYEQY

V: TRBV7-8
D: TRBD1
J: TRBJ1-1
CDR3: ASSRLGQPMNTEAF

V: TRBV10-1
D: NA
J: TRBJ2-7
CDR3: ASSETAVPYEQY

V: TRBV10-1
D: NA
J: TRBJ1-1
CDR3: ASSEGGGLDTEAF

V: TRBV5-6
D: NA
J: TRBJ1-3
CDR3: ASSVQASGNTIY

V: TRBV5-5
D: NA
J: TRBJ1-5
CDR3: ASNPGGGGNQPQH

V: TRBV5-1
D: NA
J: TRBJ1-6
CDR3: ASSLDTGREALH

V: TRBV2
D: NA
J: TRBJ1-6
CDR3: ASSEGWDYYNSPLH

V: TRBV28
D: NA
J: TRBJ2-2
CDR3: ASSDGLNTGELF

V: TRBV3-1/TRBV3-2
D: TRBD1
J: TRBJ2-7
CDR3: ASSQDYPGQGENEQY

V: TRBV4-1
D: TRBD2
J: TRBJ2-2
CDR3: ASSLIAGSNTGELF

V: TRBV5-8
D: NA
J: TRBJ1-5
CDR3: ASTQGLSLFSNQPQH

V: TRBV27
D: TRBD1
J: TRBJ2-3
CDR3: ASSSPGVGGSSDTQY

V: TRBV5-1
D: TRBD1
J: TRBJ1-4
CDR3: ASSLEVGGQGDEKLF

V: TRBV5-1
D: NA
J: TRBJ1-2
CDR3: ASSQDSGYT

V: TRBV12-3/TRBV12-4
D: NA
J: TRBJ2-5
CDR3: ASSLEPQETQY

V: TRBV11-2
D: NA
J: TRBJ1-6
CDR3: ASTPASSYNSPLH

V: TRBV12-3/TRBV12-4
D: TRBD1
J: TRBJ1-2
CDR3: ASSWGAGGTLL